The 8 T cell receptor beta chains given below trace back to one sample, sequenced in a study of cytomegalovirus exposure and HLA in healthy donors (dated by TCRdb to about 2017). Library preparation employed the immunoSEQ multiplex PCR assay. For the multiplex PCR, a mixture combining 60 forward primers for TCR Vbeta segments and 13 reverse primers for TCR Jbeta segments was used. TCRdb provides this immuneACCESS table in a form limited to in-frame rearrangements. Some clones are lacking; in checked studies, under half of them reflect an unresolved V gene, and why the rest are absent is not known. This sample holds around 100,000 clones; around three quarters were observed only once. Over 4% of the sample lies in the top ten. Sequencing used PBMCs. These receptors all stem from a man aged 50 or older in good health and CMV-seropositive.

This clone has only one observation. This chain uses TRBV6-5 with TRBJ2-1; D call uncertain. From germline, CDR1 is MNHEY and CDR2 SVGAGI. The CDR3 contains 12 residues. Trimming stripped 6 bases from V and 9 bases from J, with 12 bases between. CDR3 sequence (DNA): TGTGCCAGCAGGAAATCTAGTACTGAGCAGTTCTTC. Residues: CASRKSSTEQFF.

This clone was seen once. This chain joins TRBV9 and TRBJ1-4; 8 bases are shared with TRBD1. With V trimmed by 3 bases and J by 8 bases, 6 bases remained unmatched. The CDR3 consists of 14 residues. Germline V CDR1 and CDR2: SGDLS, YYNGEE. DNA of the CDR3: TGTGCCAGCAGCGCCACAGGGGGAGGGGAAAAACTGTTTTTT. It codes for CASSATGGGEKLFF.

Notes on this clone: A junction end diverges from the germline sequence, so it may reflect a read error. This chain joins TRBV7-9 and TRBJ2-7; 11 bases match TRBD2. The CDR3 is made up of 15 amino acids. Germline lookup yields CDR1 SEHNR and CDR2 FQNEAQ (reference sequence). CDR3 sequence (DNA): TGTTCCAGCAGCTTAGGGACTAGCGGAGGTAGGGAGCAGTACTTC. The encoded protein is CSSSLGTSGGREQYF.

This clone has just one count. The rearrangement joins TRBV28 to TRBJ1-3; TRBD1 matches 7 bases. CDR3 size: 15 residues. Germline-derived CDR1 and CDR2 are MDHEN and SYDVKM. The junction had 8 bases not matched to a gene; V was cut back by 7 bases and J by 2 bases. The CDR3 nucleotides are TGTGCCAGCATCCCCGGGCAGGGGGCTGGAAACACCATATATTTT. Amino acids: CASIPGQGAGNTIYF.

This chain uses TRBV28 with TRBJ2-7, with a tentative D call TRBD2 (5 bases). The CDR3 runs 16 residues. Germline V CDR1 and CDR2: MDHEN, SYDVKM. Trimming left V 5 bases short and J 4 bases short, with 21 bases between. As DNA, the CDR3 is TGTGCCAGCAGTCGAACGTCCCACGGGATACCATACGAGCAGTACTTC. Encoded protein: CASSRTSHGIPYEQYF.

A single count supports this clone. V is TRBV6-1 and J is TRBJ2-7; 7 bases map to TRBD2. The CDR3 loop spans 15 amino acids. Trimming cost V 3 bases and J 4 bases; bases outside gene matches: 9. Germline lookup yields CDR1 MNHNS and CDR2 SASEGT. Here the CDR3 reads CASSDVAGDPYEQYF. In DNA form, the CDR3 reads TGTGCCAGCAGTGATGTGGCGGGAGATCCGTACGAGCAGTACTTC.

This sequence joins TRBV21-1 and TRBJ1-4; the DNA was not used to check the table's D call, TRBD1. TRBV21-1 is flagged as a pseudogene. The CDR3 covers 14 residues. In DNA form, the CDR3 reads TGTGCCAGCAGCAAAGCGGACAGCGATGAAAAACTGTTTTTT. Translation gives CASSKADSDEKLFF.

The V call is TRBV5-1, the J call TRBJ2-7, with D perhaps TRBD1 (6 bases). Trimming took off 2 bases at V and 6 bases at J, with 21 bases between the two ends. This CDR3 spans 16 amino acids. CDR1 and CDR2 (germline): SGHRS, YFSETQ. CDR3 DNA sequence: TGCGCCAGCAGCTTTACCGACAGGAGAGGGACCTCCGAGCAGTACTTC. This translates into CASSFTDRRGTSEQYF.